This T cell receptor beta chain was observed in a study of T cells after yellow fever vaccination. Conversion of TCR transcripts into cDNA relied on 5'RACE template switching, which added a universal primer site and UMIs. MiXCR was run by TCRdb on the 5' RACE reads, yielding one entry per CDR3 protein. The table records a few hundred thousand distinct CDR3 sequences, approximately 8% of them present only once. This CDR3 region has 16 residues. The junction had 7 bases not matched to a gene; V was cut back by 4 bases and J by 6 bases. In germline, CDR1 is SGDLS, CDR2 YYNGEE. Comment on this clonotype: Its antigen is currently unknown.

Whole-study findings and limits: Of the clonotypes, a small share occurred in both CD4 and CD8 compartments.

The sequence came from a man younger than 35 who received the YFV17D yellow fever vaccine. V and J are TRBV9 and TRBJ2-3; 14 nucleotides match TRBD2. The input for sequencing was CD4+ T cells sorted from PBMCs, taken 5 days after the yellow fever booster vaccination. DNA for the CDR3: TGTGCCAGCAGCAAGGGACTAGCGGGGGTCTTGGATACGCAGTATTTT. It specifies CASSKGLAGVLDTQYF.